These 22 T cell receptor beta chains came from one sample sequenced in a study of CD4 T cells in relation to SARS-CoV-2 and coronaviruses listed by TCRdb under 2021. These receptors lack a known antigen. Library prep was done by the immunoSEQ multiplex PCR assay. TCRdb retrieved this table from immuneACCESS and kept in-frame rearrangements only. Not all clones are present; in checked studies, unresolved V genes account for under half, and no reason is known for the remainder. This sample has some 28,000 clones in its table, and 74% of those were observed once. Together, the top ten hold under 30% of the sample. CD4+ T cells from unexposed donors were collected before the COVID-19 pandemic (2011-2018). The EasySep CD4+ T cell isolation kit was used to isolate CD4+ T cells once the cultures had run for about 10 days. Sequenced sample: CD4+ T cells from PBMCs, cultured in vitro. Receptors originate from a human donor in good health.

The CDR3, as DNA: TGTGCCAGCAGCTCATGGGCGGGGAGTACCACCGGGGAGCTGTTTTTT. The encoded protein is CASSSWAGSTTGELFF. The V gene is TRBV11-2, the J gene TRBJ2-2; D might be TRBD2 (6 bases). Trimming pared 4 bases from V and 4 bases from J, leaving 16 bases between. This CDR3 spans 16 amino acids. Per germline, CDR1 SGHAT and CDR2 FQNNGV.

V gene TRBV5-4 combines with J gene TRBJ2-1; weak D call: TRBD1 (5 bases). Trimming cost V 4 bases and J 2 bases, with 22 bases left between them. This CDR3 has 18 residues. Germline-derived CDR1 and CDR2 are SGHNT and YYREEE (reference sequence). CDR3 in DNA: TGTGCCAGCAGCGGGGCCCCAGGCGGAACACTTACCTACAATGAGCAGTTCTTC. Its translation is CASSGAPGGTLTYNEQFF.

V gene TRBV5-1 combines with J gene TRBJ2-3, with 7 bases fitting TRBD2. J lost 5 bases, V lost 0 bases, and 6 bases had no gene match. The length of the CDR3 is 15 residues. CDR1 and CDR2 (germline): SGHRS, YFSETQ. The CDR3 DNA reads as TGCGCCAGCAGCTTGGGGCCTAGCGGATTAGATACGCAGTATTTT. This sequence encodes CASSLGPSGLDTQYF. The entire variable domain, with the rest obtained from reference TRBV5-1 and TRBJ2-3, is as follows: KAGVTQTPRYLIKTRGQQVTLSCSPISGHRSVSWYQQTPGQGLQFLFEYFSETQRNKGNFPGRFSGRQFSNSRSEMNVSTLELGDSALYLCASSLGPSGLDTQYFGPGTRLTVL.

Here the CDR3 reads CASSIDISGRRNQPQHF. The CDR3 bases are TGTGCCAGTAGTATCGATATTTCAGGGAGGAGGAATCAGCCCCAGCATTTT. The chain combines TRBV19 with TRBJ1-5; weak D call: TRBD1 (5 bases). V was pared by 3 bases and J by 4 bases, with 19 bases between. The length of the CDR3 is 17 residues. The germline CDR1 and CDR2 sequences are LNHDA and SQIVND (reference sequence).

The V and J genes are TRBV30 and TRBJ2-3; D is unclear. Germline V gene data show CDR1 as GTSNPN and CDR2 as SVGIG (reference sequence). This CDR3 comprises 14 residues. The V gene lost 3 bases and the J gene lost 4 bases, with 14 bases spanning the gap. DNA for the CDR3: TGTGCCTGGAGCTCCGGTTTGGTCGCAGATACGCAGTATTTT. This sequence encodes CAWSSGLVADTQYF.

The chain combines TRBV30 with TRBJ2-7; D assignment may be TRBD1 or TRBD2 (5 bases each). The CDR3 runs 14 residues. Trimming removed 0 bases from V and 2 bases from J, with 11 bases in between. Germline-derived CDR1 and CDR2 are GTSNPN and SVGIG (reference sequence). CDR3 amino acids: CAWSVLGHPYEQYF. The CDR3 DNA reads as TGTGCCTGGAGTGTACTAGGACACCCCTACGAGCAGTACTTC.

The chain uses TRBV6-1 and TRBJ1-3; D gene unclear. The CDR3 extends over 18 amino acids. The germline V gene has CDR1 MNHNS and CDR2 SASEGT. V was pared by 1 base and J by 0 bases, with 16 bases between. The DNA of the CDR3 is TGTGCCAGCAGTGAAGGGGTCGGGCGTGGGCTCTCTGGAAACACCATATATTTT. Amino acid sequence: CASSEGVGRGLSGNTIYF.

The rearrangement uses TRBV7-2 and TRBJ2-2, with D hard to call. From germline, CDR1 is SGHTA and CDR2 FQGNSA. The CDR3 is made up of 15 amino acids. Trimming shortened V by 2 bases and J by 7 bases, and 14 bases separated the two germline ends. The CDR3 nucleotides are TGTGCCAGCAGCTTAAGTTGGCGAGTGAACGGGGAGCTGTTTTTT. This translates into CASSLSWRVNGELFF.

This clone was picked up one time. The genes are TRBV5-6 and TRBJ1-5, with D possibly matching TRBD1 (5 bases). The V end was cut by 3 bases, the J end by 2 bases, with 12 bases between. Germline loops: CDR1 SGHDT, CDR2 YYEEEE. The CDR3 consists of 15 residues. The CDR3 protein is CASSYSGTRNQPQHF. The DNA of the CDR3 is TGTGCCAGCAGCTATAGTGGGACCCGCAATCAGCCCCAGCATTTT.

This clone was detected once. The chain has TRBV6-2 or TRBV6-3 and TRBJ2-3; D is unresolved. The CDR3 runs 11 residues. V was shortened by 4 bases and J by 6 bases, with 5 bases between the two germline ends. Germline V lookup: CDR1 MNHEY, CDR2 SVGEGT. CDR3 in DNA: TGTGCCAGCAGTTCTGGGGATACGCAGTATTTT. It encodes CASSSGDTQYF.

V usage is TRBV27 and J usage is TRBJ1-5; no reliable D call. The ends were cut back, 5 bases at V and 4 bases at J, with 21 bases in the middle. The germline CDR1 and CDR2 sequences are MNHEY and SMNVEV (reference sequence). The CDR3 has 17 residues. CDR3 in amino acids: CASSARAGKGANQPQHF. DNA of the CDR3: TGTGCCAGCAGTGCGAGGGCGGGGAAGGGAGCAAATCAGCCCCAGCATTTT.

This clone occurred once. The chain employs TRBV6-5 and TRBJ1-1, with D hard to call. The CDR3 runs to 11 residues. V dropped 8 bases and J dropped 1 base, with 5 bases sitting between them. Germline V gene data show CDR1 as MNHEY and CDR2 as SVGAGI. CDR3 sequence: CASSGNTEAFF. In DNA form, the CDR3 reads TGTGCCAGCTCCGGGAACACTGAAGCTTTCTTT.

This clone occurred a few times. The V gene is TRBV18, the J gene TRBJ1-5; D is unresolved. This CDR3 region has 14 residues. The ends were cut back, 4 bases at V and 1 base at J, with 8 bases in the middle. Germline CDR1 and CDR2: KGHSH and LQKENI. The CDR3, as DNA: TGTGCCAGCTCACTCGGGGAGAGCAATCAGCCCCAGCATTTT. Its protein product is CASSLGESNQPQHF.

V usage is TRBV13 and J usage is TRBJ2-7, with 7 nucleotides matching TRBD2. CDR1 is PRHDT and CDR2 is FYEKMQ in the germline V gene (reference sequence). The CDR3 consists of 15 residues. Trimming removed 0 bases from V and 0 bases from J; junction bases left unmatched: 2. CDR3 bases: TGTGCCAGCAGCTTAGGGCGGGGGAACTCCTACGAGCAGTACTTC. Translating it yields CASSLGRGNSYEQYF.

The V gene is TRBV11-3, the J gene TRBJ1-2; 7 nucleotides match TRBD1. With 3 bases clipped from V and 4 bases from J, the junction kept 17 bases outside the gene matches. There are 18 residues in the CDR3. The germline CDR1 and CDR2 sequences are SGHNT and YENEEA. The CDR3 sequence is CASSFTRDRRVGSYGYTF. In DNA, the CDR3 is TGTGCCAGCAGCTTTACCCGGGACAGAAGAGTCGGGAGCTATGGCTACACCTTC. The whole variable domain, filled in from reference TRBV11-3 and TRBJ1-2, reads EAGVVQSPRYKIIEKKQPVAFWCNPISGHNTLYWYLQNLGQGPELLIRYENEEAVDDSQLPKDRFSAERLKGVDSTLKIQPAELGDSAVYLCASSFTRDRRVGSYGYTFGSGTRLTVV.

This sequence joins TRBV19 and TRBJ2-7; 9 bases are a match to TRBD1. The V gene's germline CDR1 is LNHDA and CDR2 SQIVND (reference sequence). This CDR3 is 15 amino acids long. V lost 7 bases, J lost 1 base, and 8 bases stayed unmatched. CDR3 region: CASKEQGQGSYEQYF. In nucleotides, the CDR3 is TGTGCCAGTAAGGAACAGGGACAGGGATCCTACGAGCAGTACTTC.

Judged by abundance, this clone is medium-sized. V usage is TRBV5-6 and J usage is TRBJ2-7; the D is unclear. V was shortened by 1 base and J by 0 bases, with 14 bases between the two germline ends. This CDR3 is built from 16 residues. In germline, CDR1 is SGHDT, CDR2 YYEEEE. CDR3 sequence (DNA): TGTGCCAGCAGCTTGACGAATCTCATGGGCTCCTACGAGCAGTACTTC. Translated, it gives CASSLTNLMGSYEQYF. Complete variable domain (other parts from reference TRBV5-6 and TRBJ2-7): DAGVTQSPTHLIKTRGQQVTLRCSPKSGHDTVSWYQQALGQGPQFIFQYYEEEERQRGNFPDRFSGHQFPNYSSELNVNALLLGDSALYLCASSLTNLMGSYEQYFGPGTRLTVT.

This chain connects TRBV10-3 to TRBJ2-1, with TRBD1 matching over 11 bases. This CDR3 region has 15 residues. Germline trimming cut 7 bases from V and 5 bases from J; bases unmatched to any gene: 7. The germline CDR1 and CDR2 sequences are ENHRY and SYGVKD. CDR3 sequence reads: CAITPGQGENNEQFF. The CDR3 DNA reads as TGTGCCATCACCCCGGGACAGGGGGAGAACAATGAGCAGTTCTTC.

This chain uses TRBV3-1 (or the pseudogene TRBV3-2) with TRBJ1-2; no clear D. The CDR3 extends over 12 amino acids. Between the trimmed V and J ends, which lost 5 bases and 4 bases, there was a span of 8 bases. Per the germline V gene, CDR1 is LGHDT and CDR2 is YNNKEL (reference sequence). CDR3 sequence: CASSGGTYGYTF. The CDR3 DNA is TGTGCCAGCAGCGGTGGTACCTATGGCTACACCTTC.

This clone has a single count. The chain has TRBV5-1 and TRBJ2-2; 8 positions match TRBD1. Looked up from germline, CDR1 is SGHRS and CDR2 is YFSETQ. Losses at the gene ends were 4 bases for V and 1 base for J; bases not matched to a gene: 6. CDR3 size: 16 residues. CDR3 sequence: CASSGPGTGNTGELFF. For the CDR3, the DNA is TGCGCCAGCAGCGGTCCCGGGACAGGGAACACCGGGGAGCTGTTTTTT.

This clone was found a few times. V and J are TRBV29-1 and TRBJ1-2; maybe TRBD1 (5 bases). Between the trimmed V and J ends, which lost 6 bases and 4 bases, there was a span of 12 bases. This CDR3 is built from 12 residues. Per the germline V gene, CDR1 is SQVTM and CDR2 is ANQGSEA. The CDR3 spells CSVNDGGYGYTF. In DNA, the CDR3 is TGCAGCGTGAACGATGGGGGCTATGGCTACACCTTC.

The gene calls are TRBV18 and TRBJ2-3, with D tentatively TRBD2 (7 bases). The CDR3 covers 16 residues. The V gene's germline CDR1 is KGHSH and CDR2 LQKENI. With 2 bases removed from V and 1 base from J, the gap between germline ends came to 13 bases. CDR3 residues: CASSPRSGGRTDTQYF. CDR3 in DNA: TGTGCCAGCTCACCAAGGTCCGGGGGGCGCACAGATACGCAGTATTTT.